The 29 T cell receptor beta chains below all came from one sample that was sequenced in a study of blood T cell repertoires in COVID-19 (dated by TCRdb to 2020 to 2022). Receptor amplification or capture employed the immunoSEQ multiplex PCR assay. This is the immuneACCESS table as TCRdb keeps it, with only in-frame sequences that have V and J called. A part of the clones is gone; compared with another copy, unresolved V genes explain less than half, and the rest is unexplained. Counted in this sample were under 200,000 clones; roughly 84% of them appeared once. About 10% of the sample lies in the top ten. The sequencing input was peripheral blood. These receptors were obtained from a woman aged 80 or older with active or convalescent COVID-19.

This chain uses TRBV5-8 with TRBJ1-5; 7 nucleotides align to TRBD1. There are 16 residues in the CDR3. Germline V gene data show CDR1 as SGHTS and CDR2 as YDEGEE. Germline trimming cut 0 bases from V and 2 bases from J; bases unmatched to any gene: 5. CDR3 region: CASSLGGQPGNQPQHF. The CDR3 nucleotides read TGTGCCAGCAGCTTGGGGGGACAGCCAGGCAATCAGCCCCAGCATTTT.

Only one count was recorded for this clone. CDR3 protein: CASSLGAKGTEAFF. CDR3 coding DNA: TGTGCCAGCAGTTTAGGGGCTAAGGGCACTGAAGCTTTCTTT. The chain joins TRBV28 to TRBJ1-1, with D tentatively TRBD1 (5 bases). This CDR3 is 14 amino acids long. The V gene lost 2 bases and the J gene lost 4 bases, with 11 bases spanning the gap. Per germline, CDR1 MDHEN and CDR2 SYDVKM.

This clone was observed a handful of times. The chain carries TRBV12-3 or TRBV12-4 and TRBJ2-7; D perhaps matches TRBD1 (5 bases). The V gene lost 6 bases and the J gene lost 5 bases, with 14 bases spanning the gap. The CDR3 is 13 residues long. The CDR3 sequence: CASRWGGANEQYF. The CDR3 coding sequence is TGTGCCAGCAGGTGGGGTGGGGCGAACGAGCAGTACTTC.

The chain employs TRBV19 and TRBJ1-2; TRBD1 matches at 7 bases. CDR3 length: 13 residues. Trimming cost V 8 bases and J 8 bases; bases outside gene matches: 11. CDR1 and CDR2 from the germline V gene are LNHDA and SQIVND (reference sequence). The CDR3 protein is CASRTDRAQGYTF. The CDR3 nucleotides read TGTGCCAGTCGAACCGACAGGGCCCAAGGCTACACCTTC.

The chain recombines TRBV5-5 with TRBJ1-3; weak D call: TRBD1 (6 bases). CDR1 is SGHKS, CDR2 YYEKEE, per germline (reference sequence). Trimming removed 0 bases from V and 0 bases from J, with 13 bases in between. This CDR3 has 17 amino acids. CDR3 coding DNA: TGTGCCAGCAGCTTGGCGGTGGGACATTTCTCTGGAAACACCATATATTTT. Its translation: CASSLAVGHFSGNTIYF.

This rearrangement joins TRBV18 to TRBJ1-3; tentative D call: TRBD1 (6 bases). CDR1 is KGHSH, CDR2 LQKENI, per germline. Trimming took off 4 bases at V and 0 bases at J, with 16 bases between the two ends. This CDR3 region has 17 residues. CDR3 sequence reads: CASSLTAGANSGNTIYF. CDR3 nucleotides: TGTGCCAGCTCACTTACCGCGGGGGCGAACTCTGGAAACACCATATATTTT.

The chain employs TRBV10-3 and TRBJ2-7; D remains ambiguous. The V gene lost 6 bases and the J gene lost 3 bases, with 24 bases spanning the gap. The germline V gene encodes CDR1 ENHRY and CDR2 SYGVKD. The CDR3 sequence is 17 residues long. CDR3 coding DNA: TGTGCCATCAGCAGAACTACTTCACCTACGGTGTACTACGAGCAGTACTTC. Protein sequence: CAISRTTSPTVYYEQYF.

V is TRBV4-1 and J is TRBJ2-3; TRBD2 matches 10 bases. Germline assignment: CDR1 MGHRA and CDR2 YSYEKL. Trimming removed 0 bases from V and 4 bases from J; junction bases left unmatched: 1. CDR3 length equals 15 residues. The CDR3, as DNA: TGCGCCAGCAGCCAAGATCTAGCGGGAGCAGATACGCAGTATTTT. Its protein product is CASSQDLAGADTQYF.

CDR3 sequence reads: CASRLDRGSSYEQYF. CDR3 sequence (DNA): TGCGCCAGCAGGTTGGACAGGGGCAGCTCCTACGAGCAGTACTTC. This chain joins TRBV10-1 and TRBJ2-7, with 9 bases lining up with TRBD1. With V trimmed by 6 bases and J by 0 bases, 6 bases remained unmatched. The germline gives CDR1 WNHNN, CDR2 SYGVQD (reference sequence). The CDR3 totals 15 residues.

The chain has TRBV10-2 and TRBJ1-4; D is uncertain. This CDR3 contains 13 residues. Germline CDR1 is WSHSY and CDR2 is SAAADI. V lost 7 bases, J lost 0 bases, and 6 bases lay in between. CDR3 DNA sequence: TGCGCCAGCACCCGTGCAACTAATGAAAAACTGTTTTTT. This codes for CASTRATNEKLFF.

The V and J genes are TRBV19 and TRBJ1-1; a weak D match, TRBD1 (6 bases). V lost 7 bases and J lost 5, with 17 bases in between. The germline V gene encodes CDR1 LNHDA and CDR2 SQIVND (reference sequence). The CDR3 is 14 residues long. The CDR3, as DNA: TGTGCCAGTACCCCTACCAGGGGAGGGACTGAAGCTTTCTTT. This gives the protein CASTPTRGGTEAFF.

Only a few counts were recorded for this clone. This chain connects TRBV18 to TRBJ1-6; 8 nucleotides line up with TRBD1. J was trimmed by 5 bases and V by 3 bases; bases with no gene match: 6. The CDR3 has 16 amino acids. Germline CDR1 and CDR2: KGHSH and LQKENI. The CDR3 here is CASSPLRGQDNSPLHF. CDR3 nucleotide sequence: TGTGCCAGCTCACCCCTAAGGGGACAGGATAATTCACCCCTCCACTTT.

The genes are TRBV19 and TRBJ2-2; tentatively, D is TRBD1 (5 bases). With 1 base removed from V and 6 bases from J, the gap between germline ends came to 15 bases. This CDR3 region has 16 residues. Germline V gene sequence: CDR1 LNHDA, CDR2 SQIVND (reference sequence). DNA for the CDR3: TGTGCCAGTAGTATAGGTTTACAGACCAGGGCCGGGGAGCTGTTTTTT. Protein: CASSIGLQTRAGELFF. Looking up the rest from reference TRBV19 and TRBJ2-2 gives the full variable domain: DGGITQSPKYLFRKEGQNVTLSCEQNLNHDAMYWYRQDPGQGLRLIYYSQIVNDFQKGDIAEGYSVSREKKESFPLTVTSAQKNPTAFYLCASSIGLQTRAGELFFGEGSRLTVL.

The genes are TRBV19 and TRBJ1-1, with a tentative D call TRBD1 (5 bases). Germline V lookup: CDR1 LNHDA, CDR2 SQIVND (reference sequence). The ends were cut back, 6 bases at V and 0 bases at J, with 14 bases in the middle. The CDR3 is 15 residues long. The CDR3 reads CASRLGQALNTEAFF. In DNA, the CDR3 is TGTGCCAGTAGGCTTGGACAAGCCTTGAACACTGAAGCTTTCTTT.

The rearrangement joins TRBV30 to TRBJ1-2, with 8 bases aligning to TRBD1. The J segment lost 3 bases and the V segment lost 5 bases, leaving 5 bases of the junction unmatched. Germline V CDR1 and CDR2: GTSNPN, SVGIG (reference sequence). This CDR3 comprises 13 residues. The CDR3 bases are TGTGCCTGGTCCGGACAGGGTGACTATGGCTACACCTTC. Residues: CAWSGQGDYGYTF.

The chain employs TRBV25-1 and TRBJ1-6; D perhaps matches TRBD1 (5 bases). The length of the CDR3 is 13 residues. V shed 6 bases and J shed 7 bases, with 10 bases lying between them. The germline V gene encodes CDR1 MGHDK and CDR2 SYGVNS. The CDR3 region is CASRQASNSPLHF. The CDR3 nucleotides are TGTGCCAGCAGACAGGCGTCAAATTCACCCCTCCACTTT.

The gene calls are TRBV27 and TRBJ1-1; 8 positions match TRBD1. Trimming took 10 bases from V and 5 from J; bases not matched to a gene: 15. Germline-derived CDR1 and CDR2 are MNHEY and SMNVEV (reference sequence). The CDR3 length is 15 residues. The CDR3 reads CATQSHRQGATEAFF. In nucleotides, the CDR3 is TGTGCCACACAGTCTCACCGCCAGGGGGCGACTGAAGCTTTCTTT.

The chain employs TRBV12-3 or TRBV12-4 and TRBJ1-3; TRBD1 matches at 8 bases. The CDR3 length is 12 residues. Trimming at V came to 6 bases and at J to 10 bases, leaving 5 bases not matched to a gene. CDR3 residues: CASSSTGGTIYF. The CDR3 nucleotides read TGTGCCAGCAGCTCTACAGGGGGGACCATATATTTT.

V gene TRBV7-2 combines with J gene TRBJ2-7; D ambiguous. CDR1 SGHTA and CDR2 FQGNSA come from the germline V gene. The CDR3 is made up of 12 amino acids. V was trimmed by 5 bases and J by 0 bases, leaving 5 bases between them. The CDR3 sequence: CASSPNSYEQYF. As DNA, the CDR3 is TGTGCCAGCAGCCCCAACTCCTACGAGCAGTACTTC.

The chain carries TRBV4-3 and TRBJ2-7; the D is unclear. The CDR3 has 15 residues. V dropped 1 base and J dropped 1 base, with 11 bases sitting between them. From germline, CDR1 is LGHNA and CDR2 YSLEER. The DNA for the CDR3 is TGCGCCAGCAGCCAAGCCTATCAGGCTTCCTACGAGCAGTACTTC. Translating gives CASSQAYQASYEQYF.

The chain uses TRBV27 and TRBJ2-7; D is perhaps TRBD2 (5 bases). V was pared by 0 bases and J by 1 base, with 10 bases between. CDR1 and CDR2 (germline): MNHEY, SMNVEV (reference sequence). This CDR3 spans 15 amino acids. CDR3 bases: TGTGCCAGCAGTTTATCGAGGGTCGGATCCTACGAGCAGTACTTC. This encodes CASSLSRVGSYEQYF.

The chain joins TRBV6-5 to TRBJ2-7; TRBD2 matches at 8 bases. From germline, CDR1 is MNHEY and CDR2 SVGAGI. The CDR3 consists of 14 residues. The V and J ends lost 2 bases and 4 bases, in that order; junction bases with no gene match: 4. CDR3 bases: TGTGCCAGCAGTTACGGGCGGGGGGTGTACGAGCAGTACTTC. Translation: CASSYGRGVYEQYF.

CDR3 sequence reads: CASSPSGENIQYF. The CDR3 DNA follows: TGTGCCAGTAGTCCCAGCGGGGAAAACATTCAGTACTTC. The chain recombines TRBV19 with TRBJ2-4; 7 bases map to TRBD2. With V trimmed by 5 bases and J by 5 bases, 3 bases remained unmatched. The CDR3 sequence is 13 residues long. Per the germline V gene, CDR1 is LNHDA and CDR2 is SQIVND (reference sequence). Variable domain in full (rest from reference TRBV19 and TRBJ2-4): DGGITQSPKYLFRKEGQNVTLSCEQNLNHDAMYWYRQDPGQGLRLIYYSQIVNDFQKGDIAEGYSVSREKKESFPLTVTSAQKNPTAFYLCASSPSGENIQYFGAGTRLSVL.

The CDR3 bases are TGTGCCAGCAGCGTAGGTCCAGGGGGGACAGGGAATAGTAATGGCTACACCTTC. Protein: CASSVGPGGTGNSNGYTF. The chain employs TRBV9 and TRBJ1-2, with TRBD1 matching over 9 bases. CDR1 and CDR2 from the germline V gene are SGDLS and YYNGEE. The CDR3 loop spans 18 amino acids. The junction had 15 bases not matched to a gene; V was cut back by 0 bases and J by 6 bases.

The chain's CDR3 is CAGTGENGELFF. The CDR3 coding sequence is TGTGCCGGGACAGGGGAAAACGGGGAGCTGTTTTTT. V gene TRBV2 combines with J gene TRBJ2-2; 10 bases are shared with TRBD1. The J segment lost 7 bases and the V segment lost 11 bases, leaving 4 bases of the junction unmatched. The germline V gene has CDR1 SNHLY and CDR2 FYNNEI. The CDR3 spans 12 residues.

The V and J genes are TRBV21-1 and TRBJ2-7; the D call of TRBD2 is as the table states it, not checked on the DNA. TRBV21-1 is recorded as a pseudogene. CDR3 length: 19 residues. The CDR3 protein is CASSTPKKEASRGGNEQYF. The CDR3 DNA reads TGTGCCAGCAGCACCCCAAAAAAGGAGGCCTCCCGGGGAGGTAACGAGCAGTACTTC.

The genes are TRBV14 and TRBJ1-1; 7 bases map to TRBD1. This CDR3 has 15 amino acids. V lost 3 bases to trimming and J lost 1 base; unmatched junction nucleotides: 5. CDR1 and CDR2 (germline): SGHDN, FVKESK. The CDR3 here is CASSQSTGRNTEAFF. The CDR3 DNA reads TGTGCCAGCAGCCAGTCGACAGGGCGGAACACTGAAGCTTTCTTT.

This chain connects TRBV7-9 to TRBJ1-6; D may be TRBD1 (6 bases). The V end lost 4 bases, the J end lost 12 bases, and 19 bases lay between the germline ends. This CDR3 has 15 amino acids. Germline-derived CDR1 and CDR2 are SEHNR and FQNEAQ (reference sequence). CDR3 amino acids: CASSSGDTLNQPLHF. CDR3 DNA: TGTGCCAGCAGCTCAGGGGATACTCTTAACCAACCCCTCCACTTT.

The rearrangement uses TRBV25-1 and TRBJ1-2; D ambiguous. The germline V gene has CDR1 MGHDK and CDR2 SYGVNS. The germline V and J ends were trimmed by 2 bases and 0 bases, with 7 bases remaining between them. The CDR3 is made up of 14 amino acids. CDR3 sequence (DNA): TGTGCCAGCAGTGAAGGTGACTCTAACTATGGCTACACCTTC. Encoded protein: CASSEGDSNYGYTF.